Sequencing of this T cell receptor (beta chain) was carried out in a study of blood T cell repertoires in COVID-19. Study background: There were acute and convalescent COVID-19 samples, and they came from the United States, Italy and Spain.

Ages ranged from roughly 18 to 100 years, with residence in about two dozen US areas. Donors were grouped by their self-reported clinical history. Someone with COVID-19 had been met by exposed participants within 2 weeks before study entry. Repertoires were generated with immunoSEQ multiplex PCR, while TCRdb's copy carries only in-frame clones and drops some. The data show more than 300,000 clones, roughly 90% seen once. This CDR3 has 14 amino acids. The germline V and J ends were trimmed by 5 bases and 6 bases, with 17 bases remaining between them. The V gene's germline CDR1 is SGHAT and CDR2 FQNNGV.

The chain combines TRBV11-2 with TRBJ2-7; possibly TRBD1 for D (5 bases). The sequence was collected from a young woman who had been exposed to COVID-19. Sample: PBMCs or T cells enriched from blood (not recorded which). The CDR3: CASSRLDIGVEQYF. The DNA for the CDR3 is TGTGCCAGCAGCCGCCTGGATATAGGGGTCGAGCAGTACTTC.